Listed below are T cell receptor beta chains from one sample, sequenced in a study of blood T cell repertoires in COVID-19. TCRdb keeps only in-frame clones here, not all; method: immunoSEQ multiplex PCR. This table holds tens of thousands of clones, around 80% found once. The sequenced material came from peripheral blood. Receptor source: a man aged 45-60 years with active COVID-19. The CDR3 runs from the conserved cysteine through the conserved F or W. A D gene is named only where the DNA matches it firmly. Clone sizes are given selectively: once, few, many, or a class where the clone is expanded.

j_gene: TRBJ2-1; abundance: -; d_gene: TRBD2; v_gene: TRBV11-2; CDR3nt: TGTGCCAGCAGCTTAGGAGGGACTAAGAATGAGCAGTTCTTC; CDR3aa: CASSLGGTKNEQFF
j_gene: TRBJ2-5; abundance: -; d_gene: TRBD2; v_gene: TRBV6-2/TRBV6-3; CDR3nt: TGTGCCAGCAGTTATACCGGGACTAGCCAAGAGACCCAGTACTTC; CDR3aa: CASSYTGTSQETQYF
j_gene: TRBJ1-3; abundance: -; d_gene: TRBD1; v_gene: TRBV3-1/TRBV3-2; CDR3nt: TGTGCCAGCAGCCCCTACCTCAGGACAGGGGGCGGTGGAAACACCATATATTTT; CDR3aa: CASSPYLRTGGGGNTIYF
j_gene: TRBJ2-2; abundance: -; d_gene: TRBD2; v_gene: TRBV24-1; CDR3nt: TGTGCCACCAGTGATTCCTCCCGGGGAGGGACCGGGGAGCTGTTTTTT; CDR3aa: CATSDSSRGGTGELFF
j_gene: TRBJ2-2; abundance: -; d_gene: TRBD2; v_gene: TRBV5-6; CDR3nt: TGTGCCAGCAGCTTGAGTGAGCGGGGGAACACCGGGGAGCTGTTTTTT; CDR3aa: CASSLSERGNTGELFF
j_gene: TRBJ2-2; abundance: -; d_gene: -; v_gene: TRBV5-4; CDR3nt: TGTGCCAGCACCCTTGGTAGTCGCACCGGGGAGCTGTTTTTT; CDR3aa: CASTLGSRTGELFF
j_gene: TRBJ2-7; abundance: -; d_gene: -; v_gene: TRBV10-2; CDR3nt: TGCGCCAGCAGTGAGTTCGCAGTCTACGAGCAGTACTTC; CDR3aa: CASSEFAVYEQYF
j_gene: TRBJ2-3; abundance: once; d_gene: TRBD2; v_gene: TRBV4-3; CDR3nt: TGCGCCAGCAGCCAAGGGCCGGCTAGCGGTGATACGCAGTATTTT; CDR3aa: CASSQGPASGDTQYF
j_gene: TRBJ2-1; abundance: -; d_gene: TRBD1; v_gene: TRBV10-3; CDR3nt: TGTGCCATCAGTGACCCACAGGGGGCGCGAGACAATGAGCAGTTCTTC; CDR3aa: CAISDPQGARDNEQFF
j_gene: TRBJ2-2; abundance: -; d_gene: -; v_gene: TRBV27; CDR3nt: TGTGCCAGCAAAAGGACAGCGAACACCGGGGAGCTGTTTTTT; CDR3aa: CASKRTANTGELFF
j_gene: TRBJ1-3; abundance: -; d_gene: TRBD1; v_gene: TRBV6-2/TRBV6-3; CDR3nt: TGTGCCAGCAGTTACTCGACAGGGACTGGAAACACCATATATTTT; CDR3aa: CASSYSTGTGNTIYF
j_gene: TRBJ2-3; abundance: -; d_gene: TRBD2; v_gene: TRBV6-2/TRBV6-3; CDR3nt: TGTGCCAGCAGTTACGGGACTAGCGGGAGGTTTGGAGATACGCAGTATTTT; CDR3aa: CASSYGTSGRFGDTQYF
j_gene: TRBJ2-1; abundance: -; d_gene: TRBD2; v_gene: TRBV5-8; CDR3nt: TGTGCCAGCAGCTTGTGGCAGGGTGCCCCCGGGACTAGCGGGAGGGCCTCTCCGTTCTTC; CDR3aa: CASSLWQGAPGTSGRASPFF
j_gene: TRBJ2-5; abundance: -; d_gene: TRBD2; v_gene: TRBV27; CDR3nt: TGTGCCAGCAGTTTATGGTCTAGCGGGGGCCAAGAGACCCAGTACTTC; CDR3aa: CASSLWSSGGQETQYF
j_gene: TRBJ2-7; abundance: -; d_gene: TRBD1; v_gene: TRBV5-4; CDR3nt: TGTGCCAGCAGCTTGGGGACAGGGGCGAGCTACGAGCAGTACTTC; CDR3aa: CASSLGTGASYEQYF
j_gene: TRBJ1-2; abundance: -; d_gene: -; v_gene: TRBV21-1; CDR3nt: TGTGCCAGCAGCAAATTAGGGCCGGGGGACTGCTTAATCGACTATGGCTACACCTTC; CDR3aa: CASSKLGPGDCLIDYGYTF
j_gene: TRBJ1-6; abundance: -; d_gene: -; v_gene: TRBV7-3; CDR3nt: TGTGCCAGCAGCTTAACAGGGGTAAATTCACCCCTCCACTTT; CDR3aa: CASSLTGVNSPLHF